Below, 18 T cell receptor beta chains from the same sample are listed, as sequenced in a study of OX40 agonist ivuxolimab in advanced cancers. The receptor library was made with the immunoSEQ multiplex PCR assay. Held by TCRdb, this immuneACCESS table contains in-frame sequences only and omits some clones. Under half of the omission traces to an unresolved V gene where checked; the cause of the rest is unknown. Within this sample are under 50,000 clones, with approximately 87% of them counted one time only. The ten largest clones represent less than 35% of the sample. The sequenced sample was CD4+ or CD8+ T cells sorted from blood, obtained in a trial of the OX40 agonist ivuxolimab. These receptors originate from an adult with an advanced solid tumor such as melanoma, head and neck, liver or kidney cancer.

CDR3 protein: CASSDNRAPYEQYF. In DNA form, the CDR3 reads TGTGCCAGCAGCGATAACCGGGCGCCCTACGAGCAGTACTTC. The J gene is TRBJ2-7, the V gene TRBV11-2; D uncertain. V lost 5 bases, J lost 2 bases, and 13 bases lay in between. The V gene's germline CDR1 is SGHAT and CDR2 FQNNGV. The CDR3 consists of 14 residues.

The rearrangement joins TRBV7-3 to TRBJ1-6, with 10 bases identical to TRBD1. The V and J ends lost 6 bases and 9 bases, in that order; junction bases with no gene match: 5. The CDR3 length is 14 residues. In germline, CDR1 is SGHTA, CDR2 FQGTGA. The CDR3 sequence is CASSPGTGASPLHF. CDR3 DNA sequence: TGTGCCAGCAGTCCCGGGACAGGGGCTTCACCCCTCCACTTT.

This clone turned up a few times. V and J are TRBV19 and TRBJ2-5, with D possibly TRBD1 on 6 matching bases. CDR1 LNHDA and CDR2 SQIVND come from the germline V gene (reference sequence). The CDR3 sequence is 13 residues long. V dropped 5 bases and J dropped 5 bases, with 12 bases sitting between them. This chain's CDR3 is CASSGTGLETQYF. CDR3 bases: TGTGCCAGTAGTGGAACAGGGCTGGAGACCCAGTACTTC.

The chain couples TRBV30 to TRBJ2-4; D might be TRBD2 (6 bases). The CDR3 contains 15 residues. Trimming took 0 bases from V and 6 from J, leaving 15 bases between them. Germline V lookup: CDR1 GTSNPN, CDR2 SVGIG (reference sequence). The CDR3: CAWSVGAGGLNIQYF. For the CDR3, the DNA is TGTGCCTGGAGTGTAGGAGCGGGCGGGCTAAACATTCAGTACTTC. The full variable domain, in which reference TRBV30 and TRBJ2-4 provide the parts outside the CDR3, is SQTIHQWPATLVQPVGSPLSLECTVEGTSNPNLYWYRQAAGRGLQLLFYSVGIGQISSEVPQNLSASRPQDRQFILSSKKLLLSDSGFYLCAWSVGAGGLNIQYFGAGTRLSVL.

The V and J genes are TRBV28 and TRBJ1-6; 7 nucleotides agree with TRBD1. Germline-derived CDR1 and CDR2 are MDHEN and SYDVKM. The CDR3 is 17 amino acids. Germline trimming cut 4 bases from V and 8 bases from J; bases unmatched to any gene: 14. The CDR3 bases are TGTGCCAGCAGTTCCTCCTCACAGGGGCATGTGGATTCACCCCTCCACTTT. Translated: CASSSSSQGHVDSPLHF.

The rearrangement links TRBV19 to TRBJ1-1; D may be TRBD1 (6 bases). V lost 7 bases and J 6 bases, leaving 15 bases between the germline ends. The V gene's germline CDR1 is LNHDA and CDR2 SQIVND (reference sequence). The CDR3 consists of 13 residues. CDR3 region: CASTSWTVAEAFF. The CDR3 DNA sequence: TGTGCCAGTACCAGCTGGACAGTCGCTGAAGCTTTCTTT.

This clone appeared once. This chain connects TRBV6-5 to TRBJ2-7, with 8 positions matching TRBD1. V dropped 0 bases and J dropped 2; count of bases not matched to a gene: 3. This CDR3 has 15 amino acids. Per the germline V gene, CDR1 is MNHEY and CDR2 is SVGAGI. The CDR3 bases are TGTGCCAGCAGTTACTCCCGGACAGGGCCCTACGAGCAGTACTTC. The encoded protein is CASSYSRTGPYEQYF.

This chain joins TRBV29-1 and TRBJ2-5; 10 positions match TRBD2. Germline values: CDR1 SQVTM, CDR2 ANQGSEA. The CDR3 loop spans 16 amino acids. DNA of the CDR3: TGCAACCCGGGGGGGACTAGCGTCCGAAAAGGAGAGACCCAGTACTTC. Protein: CNPGGTSVRKGETQYF.

The chain joins TRBV5-1 to TRBJ2-2, with D possibly matching TRBD1 (7 bases). The V gene's germline CDR1 is SGHRS and CDR2 YFSETQ. This CDR3 has 16 amino acids. V was trimmed by 2 bases and J by 4 bases, leaving 15 bases between them. CDR3 region: CASSFRRGTVTGELFF. The CDR3, as DNA: TGCGCCAGCAGCTTTCGGCGCGGGACAGTCACCGGGGAGCTGTTTTTT.

The chain uses TRBV5-1 and TRBJ2-5; the D is unclear. This CDR3 has 11 amino acids. V shed 4 bases and J shed 3 bases, with 4 bases lying between them. Germline V gives CDR1 SGHRS, CDR2 YFSETQ. CDR3: CASSNEETQYF. As DNA, the CDR3 is TGCGCCAGCAGCAACGAAGAGACCCAGTACTTC. The complete variable domain, with remaining parts taken from reference TRBV5-1 and TRBJ2-5, reads KAGVTQTPRYLIKTRGQQVTLSCSPISGHRSVSWYQQTPGQGLQFLFEYFSETQRNKGNFPGRFSGRQFSNSRSEMNVSTLELGDSALYLCASSNEETQYFGPGTRLLVL.

The chain links TRBV10-3 to TRBJ2-1, with D possibly called TRBD1 or TRBD2 (6 bases each). There are 16 residues in the CDR3. Per germline, CDR1 ENHRY and CDR2 SYGVKD. Trimming cost V 5 bases and J 5 bases, with 19 bases left between them. CDR3 nucleotide sequence: TGTGCCATCAGTAGACTGGAGCAGGGGACTCACAATGAGCAGTTCTTC. It yields the protein CAISRLEQGTHNEQFF.

The chain couples TRBV19 to TRBJ2-5, with D possibly TRBD2 on 5 matching bases. Germline CDR1 and CDR2: LNHDA and SQIVND (reference sequence). CDR3 size: 15 residues. Trimming removed 5 bases from V and 1 base from J, with 14 bases in between. The CDR3 reads CASSRRAGLQETQYF. The CDR3 region has the DNA TGTGCCAGTAGTCGACGTGCGGGCCTCCAAGAGACCCAGTACTTC.

The J gene is TRBJ2-5, the V gene TRBV11-2, with 13 positions matching TRBD2. Germline-derived CDR1 and CDR2 are SGHAT and FQNNGV. This CDR3 contains 17 residues. V was pared by 5 bases and J by 4 bases, with 10 bases of the junction left unmatched. CDR3 nucleotide sequence: TGTGCCAGCAGCCCTAGAACTAGCGGGGGGGTGCGAGAGACCCAGTACTTC. Its protein is CASSPRTSGGVRETQYF.

This chain uses TRBV9 with TRBJ2-1; weak D call: TRBD2 (6 bases). The CDR3 has 14 residues. Trimming pared 3 bases from V and 3 bases from J, leaving 10 bases between. Germline V gives CDR1 SGDLS, CDR2 YYNGEE. CDR3 nucleotide sequence: TGTGCCAGCAGCGCCGGGACTGGCTACAATGAGCAGTTCTTC. Its translation: CASSAGTGYNEQFF.

The chain recombines TRBV11-3 with TRBJ2-1; no firm D call. The length of the CDR3 is 12 residues. Between the trimmed V and J ends, which lost 4 bases and 7 bases, there was a span of 8 bases. The V gene's germline CDR1 is SGHNT and CDR2 YENEEA. Here the CDR3 reads CASSSTQNEQFF. The CDR3 DNA sequence: TGTGCCAGCAGCTCCACCCAGAATGAGCAGTTCTTC.

The rearrangement uses TRBV5-1 and TRBJ2-5; TRBD2 matches at 8 bases. This CDR3 has 14 amino acids. In germline, CDR1 is SGHRS, CDR2 YFSETQ. The ends lost 4 bases at V and 4 bases at J; junction bases unmatched: 6. CDR3 residues: CASSTRTSRETQYF. Here the CDR3 DNA reads TGCGCCAGCAGCACAAGGACTAGCCGAGAGACCCAGTACTTC. Complete variable domain (other parts from reference TRBV5-1 and TRBJ2-5): KAGVTQTPRYLIKTRGQQVTLSCSPISGHRSVSWYQQTPGQGLQFLFEYFSETQRNKGNFPGRFSGRQFSNSRSEMNVSTLELGDSALYLCASSTRTSRETQYFGPGTRLLVL.

The CDR3 reads CASTPRGRDEQYF. As DNA, the CDR3 is TGTGCCAGCACTCCCCGGGGCAGGGACGAGCAGTACTTC. The chain carries TRBV2 and TRBJ2-7, with D possibly being TRBD1 or TRBD2 (5 bases each). CDR3 length: 13 amino acids. Per germline, CDR1 SNHLY and CDR2 FYNNEI. Trimming left V 7 bases short and J 5 bases short, with 15 bases between.

Turning to this clone: Mismatch with germline at one junction end may stem from a read error. The rearrangement uses TRBV19 and TRBJ1-3; no clear D. Germline V gene sequence: CDR1 LNHDA, CDR2 SQIVND (reference sequence). This CDR3 comprises 14 residues. The CDR3, as DNA: TGTGCCTGTAGGGCGGATACTATCTCTGGAATTTGGTATTTT. Encoded protein: CACRADTISGIWYF.